A selection of T cell receptor beta chains follows, all from one sample in a study of T cell responses to AZD1222 COVID-19 vaccine. The table came from immunoSEQ multiplex PCR; TCRdb's copy has only in-frame clones and leaves some out. The table shows roughly 100,000 clones, with roughly 90% occurring only once. Source: peripheral blood, taken on day 0 of AZD1222 vaccination. These receptors were taken from an adult in good health. The CDR3 runs from the conserved cysteine through the conserved F or W. D genes are given only for firm matches.

V	D	J	DNA	CDR3
TRBV20-1	.	TRBJ2-3	TGCAGTGGGGACGTAGATACGCAGTATTTT	CSGDVDTQYF
TRBV6-5	.	TRBJ1-1	TGTGCCAGCAGTTTTCCGGACACTGAAGCTTTCTTT	CASSFPDTEAFF
TRBV15	.	TRBJ1-1	TGTGCCACCAGGATGAACACTGAAGCTTTCTTT	CATRMNTEAFF
TRBV27	.	TRBJ2-5	TGTGCCAGCAGTTTATCGATCCCGGGGACAGCGGGGGAGACCCAGTACTTC	CASSLSIPGTAGETQYF
TRBV18	.	TRBJ2-3	TGTGCCAGCTCACCAGGGGAAGGGGAAGGAGATACGCAGTATTTT	CASSPGEGEGDTQYF
TRBV14	.	TRBJ1-2	TGTGCCAGCAGCCAAGATCGAGGGGGGGCGAGTGGCTACACCTTC	CASSQDRGGASGYTF
TRBV28	.	TRBJ1-4	TGTGCCAGCAGTCCAGGGTCTAATGAAAAACTGTTTTTT	CASSPGSNEKLFF
TRBV15	.	TRBJ2-7	TGTGCCACCAGCAGAGAATATACCCAAATGGGGGTACTCTCCTACGAGCAGTACTTC	CATSREYTQMGVLSYEQYF
TRBV27	TRBD1	TRBJ2-2	TGTGCCAGCAGTACCTACCGGACAGGGGGCACCGGGGAGCTGTTTTTT	CASSTYRTGGTGELFF
TRBV28	.	TRBJ1-1	TGTGCCACGGGGCAGGGGACGGGGAACACTGAAGCTTTCTTT	CATGQGTGNTEAFF